This T cell receptor (beta chain) was retrieved from a study of blood T cell repertoires in COVID-19. Study background: The samples span acute and convalescent COVID-19 from the United States, Italy and Spain. T cells, B-cell-depleted T cells, or PBMCs supplied cDNA or gDNA.

In the source study's methods: Estimation of nucleated cell counts was performed using reference gene primer amplification. Profiled with immunoSEQ multiplex PCR; TCRdb holds only in-frame clones, not every one. D and trimming were read from the DNA, whereas the V and J calls and clone size are those reported in that table. The sample holds about 260,000 clones, 84% seen once. This CDR3 spans 15 amino acids. Germline-derived CDR1 and CDR2 are MGHDK and SYGVNS. V was trimmed by 5 bases and J by 4 bases, leaving 14 bases between them. This chain links TRBV25-1 with TRBJ1-4; D ambiguous. This TCR was recovered from a human donor in a cohort sampled during active COVID-19. Input material: peripheral blood. CDR3 sequence: CASSQNSIFNEKLFF. The DNA for the CDR3 is TGTGCCAGCAGTCAAAACTCTATATTTAATGAAAAACTGTTTTTT.